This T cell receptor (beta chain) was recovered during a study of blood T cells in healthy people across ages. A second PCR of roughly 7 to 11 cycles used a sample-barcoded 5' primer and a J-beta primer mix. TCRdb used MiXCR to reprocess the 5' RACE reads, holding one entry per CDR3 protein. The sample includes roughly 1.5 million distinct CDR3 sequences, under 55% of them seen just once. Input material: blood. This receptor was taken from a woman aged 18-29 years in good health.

The CDR3, as DNA: TGTGCCACCAGTGATTTCAGGGGCGGCTACACCTTC. Translation: CATSDFRGGYTF. This chain connects TRBV24-1 to TRBJ1-2; tentative D call: TRBD1 (6 bases). The CDR3 spans 12 residues. The V and J ends lost 1 base and 8 bases respectively, with 7 bases between them. CDR1 is KGHDR and CDR2 is SFDVKD in the germline V gene.